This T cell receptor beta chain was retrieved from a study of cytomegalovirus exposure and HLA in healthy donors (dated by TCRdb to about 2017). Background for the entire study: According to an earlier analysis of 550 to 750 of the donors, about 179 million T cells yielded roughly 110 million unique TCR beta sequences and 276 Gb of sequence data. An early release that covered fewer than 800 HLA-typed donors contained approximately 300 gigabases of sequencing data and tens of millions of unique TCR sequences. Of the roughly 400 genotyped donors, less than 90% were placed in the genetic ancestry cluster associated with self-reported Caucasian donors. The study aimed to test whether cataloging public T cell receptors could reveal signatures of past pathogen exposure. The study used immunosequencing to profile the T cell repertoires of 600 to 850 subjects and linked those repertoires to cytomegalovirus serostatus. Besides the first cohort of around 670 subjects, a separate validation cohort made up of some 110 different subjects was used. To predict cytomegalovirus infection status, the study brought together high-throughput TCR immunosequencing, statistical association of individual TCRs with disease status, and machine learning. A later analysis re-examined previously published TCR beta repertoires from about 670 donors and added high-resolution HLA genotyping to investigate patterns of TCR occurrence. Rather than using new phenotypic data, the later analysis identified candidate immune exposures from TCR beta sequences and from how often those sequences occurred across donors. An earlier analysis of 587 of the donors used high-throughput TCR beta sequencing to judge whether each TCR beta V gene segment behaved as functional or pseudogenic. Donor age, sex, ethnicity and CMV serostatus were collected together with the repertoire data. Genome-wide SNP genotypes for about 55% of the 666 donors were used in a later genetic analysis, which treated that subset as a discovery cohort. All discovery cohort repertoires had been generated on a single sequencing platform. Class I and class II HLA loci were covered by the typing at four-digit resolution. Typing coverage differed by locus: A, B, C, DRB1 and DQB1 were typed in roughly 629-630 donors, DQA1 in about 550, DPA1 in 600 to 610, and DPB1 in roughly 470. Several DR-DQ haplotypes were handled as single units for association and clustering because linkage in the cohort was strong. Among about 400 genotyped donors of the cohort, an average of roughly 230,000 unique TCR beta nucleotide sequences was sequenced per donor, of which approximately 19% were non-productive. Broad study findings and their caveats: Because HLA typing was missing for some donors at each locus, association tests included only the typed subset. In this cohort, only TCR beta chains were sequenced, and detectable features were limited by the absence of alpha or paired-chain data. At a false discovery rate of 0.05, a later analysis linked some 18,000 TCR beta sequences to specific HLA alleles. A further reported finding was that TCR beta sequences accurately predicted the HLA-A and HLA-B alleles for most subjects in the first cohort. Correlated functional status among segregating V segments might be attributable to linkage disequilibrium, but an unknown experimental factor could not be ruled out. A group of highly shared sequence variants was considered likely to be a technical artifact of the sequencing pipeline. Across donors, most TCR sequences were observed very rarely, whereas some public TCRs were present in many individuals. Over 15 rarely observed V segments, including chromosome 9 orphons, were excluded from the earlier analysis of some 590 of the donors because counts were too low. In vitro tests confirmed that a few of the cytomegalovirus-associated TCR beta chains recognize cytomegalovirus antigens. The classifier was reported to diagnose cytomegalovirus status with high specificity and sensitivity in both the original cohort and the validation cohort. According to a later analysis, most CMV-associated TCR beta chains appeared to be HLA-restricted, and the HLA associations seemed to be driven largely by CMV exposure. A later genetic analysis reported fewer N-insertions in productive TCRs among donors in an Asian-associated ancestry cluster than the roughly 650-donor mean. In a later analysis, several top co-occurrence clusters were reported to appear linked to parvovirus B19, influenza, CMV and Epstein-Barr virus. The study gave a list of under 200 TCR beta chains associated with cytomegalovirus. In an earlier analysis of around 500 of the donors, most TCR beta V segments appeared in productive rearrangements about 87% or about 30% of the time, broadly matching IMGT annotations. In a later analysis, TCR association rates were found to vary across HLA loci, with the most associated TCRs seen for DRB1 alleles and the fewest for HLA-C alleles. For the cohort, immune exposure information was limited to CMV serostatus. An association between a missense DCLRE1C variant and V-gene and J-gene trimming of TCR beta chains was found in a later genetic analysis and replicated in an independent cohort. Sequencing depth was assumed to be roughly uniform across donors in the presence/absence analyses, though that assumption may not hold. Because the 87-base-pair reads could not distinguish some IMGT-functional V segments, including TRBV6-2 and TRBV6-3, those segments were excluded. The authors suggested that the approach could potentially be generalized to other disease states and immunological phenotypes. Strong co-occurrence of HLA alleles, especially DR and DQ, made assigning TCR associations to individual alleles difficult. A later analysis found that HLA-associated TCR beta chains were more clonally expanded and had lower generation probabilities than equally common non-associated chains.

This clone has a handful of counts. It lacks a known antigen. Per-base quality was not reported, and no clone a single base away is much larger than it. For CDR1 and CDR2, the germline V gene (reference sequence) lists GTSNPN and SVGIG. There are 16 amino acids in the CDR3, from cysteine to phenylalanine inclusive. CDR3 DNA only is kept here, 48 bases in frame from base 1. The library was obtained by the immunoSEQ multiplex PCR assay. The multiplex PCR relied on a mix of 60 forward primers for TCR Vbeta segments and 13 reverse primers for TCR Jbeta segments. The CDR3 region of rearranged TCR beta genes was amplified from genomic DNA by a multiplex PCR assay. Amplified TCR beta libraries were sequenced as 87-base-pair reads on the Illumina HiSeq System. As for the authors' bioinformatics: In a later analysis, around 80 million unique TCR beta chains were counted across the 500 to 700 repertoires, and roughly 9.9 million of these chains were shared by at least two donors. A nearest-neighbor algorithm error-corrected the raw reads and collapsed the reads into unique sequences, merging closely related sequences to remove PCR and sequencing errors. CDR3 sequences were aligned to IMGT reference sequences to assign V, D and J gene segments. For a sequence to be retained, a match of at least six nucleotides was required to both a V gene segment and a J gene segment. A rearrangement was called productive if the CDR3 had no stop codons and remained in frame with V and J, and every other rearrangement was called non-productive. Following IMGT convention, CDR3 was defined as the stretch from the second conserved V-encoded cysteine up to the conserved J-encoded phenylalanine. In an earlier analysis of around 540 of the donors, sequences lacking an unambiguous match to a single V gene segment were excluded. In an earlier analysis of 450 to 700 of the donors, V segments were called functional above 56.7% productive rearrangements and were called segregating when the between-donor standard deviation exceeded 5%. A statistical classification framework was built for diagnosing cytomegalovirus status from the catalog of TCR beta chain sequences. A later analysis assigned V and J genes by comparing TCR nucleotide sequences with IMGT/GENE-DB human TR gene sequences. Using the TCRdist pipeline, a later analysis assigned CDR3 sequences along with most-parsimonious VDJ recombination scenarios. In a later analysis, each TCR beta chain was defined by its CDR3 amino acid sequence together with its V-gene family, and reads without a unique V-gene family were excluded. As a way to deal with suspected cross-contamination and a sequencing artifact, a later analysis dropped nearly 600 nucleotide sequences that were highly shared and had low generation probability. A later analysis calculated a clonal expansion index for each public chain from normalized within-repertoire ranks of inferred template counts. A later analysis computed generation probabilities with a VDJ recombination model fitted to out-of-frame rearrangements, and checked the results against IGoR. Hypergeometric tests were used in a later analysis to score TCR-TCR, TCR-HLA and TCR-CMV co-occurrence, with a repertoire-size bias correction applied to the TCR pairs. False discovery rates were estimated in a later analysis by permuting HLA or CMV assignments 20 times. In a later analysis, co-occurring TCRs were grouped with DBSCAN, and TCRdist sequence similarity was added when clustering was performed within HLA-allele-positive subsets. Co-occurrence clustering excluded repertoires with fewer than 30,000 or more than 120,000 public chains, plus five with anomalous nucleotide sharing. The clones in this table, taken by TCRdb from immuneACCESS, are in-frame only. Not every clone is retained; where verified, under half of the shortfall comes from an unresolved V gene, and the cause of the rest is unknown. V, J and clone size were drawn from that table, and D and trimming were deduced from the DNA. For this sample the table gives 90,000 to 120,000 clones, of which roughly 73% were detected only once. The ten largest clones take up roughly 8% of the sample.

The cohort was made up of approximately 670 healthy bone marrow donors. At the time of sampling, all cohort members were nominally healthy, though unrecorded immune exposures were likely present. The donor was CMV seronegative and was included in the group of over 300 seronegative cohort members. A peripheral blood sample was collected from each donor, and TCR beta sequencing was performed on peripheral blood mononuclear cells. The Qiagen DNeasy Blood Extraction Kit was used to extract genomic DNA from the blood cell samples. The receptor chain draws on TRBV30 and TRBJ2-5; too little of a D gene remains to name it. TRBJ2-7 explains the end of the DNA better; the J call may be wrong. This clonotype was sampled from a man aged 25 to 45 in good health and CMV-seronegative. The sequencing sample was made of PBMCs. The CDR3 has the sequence CAWSVVTQVLSYEQYF. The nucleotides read TGTGCCTGGAGTGTTGTAACCCAGGTTTTATCCTACGAGCAGTACTTC.